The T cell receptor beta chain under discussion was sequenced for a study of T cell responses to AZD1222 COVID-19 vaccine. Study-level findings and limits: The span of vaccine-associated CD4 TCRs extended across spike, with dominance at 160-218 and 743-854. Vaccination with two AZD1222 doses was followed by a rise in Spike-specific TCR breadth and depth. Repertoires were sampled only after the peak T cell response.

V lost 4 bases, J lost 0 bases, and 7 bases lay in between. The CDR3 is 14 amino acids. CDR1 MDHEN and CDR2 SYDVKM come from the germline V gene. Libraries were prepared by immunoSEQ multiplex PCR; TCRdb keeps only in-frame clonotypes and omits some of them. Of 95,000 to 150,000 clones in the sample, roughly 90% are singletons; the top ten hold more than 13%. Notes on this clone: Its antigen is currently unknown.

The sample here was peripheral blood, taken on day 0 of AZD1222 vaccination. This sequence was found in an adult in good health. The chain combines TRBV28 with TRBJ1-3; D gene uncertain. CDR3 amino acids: CASSYRASGNTIYF. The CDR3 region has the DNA TGTGCCAGCAGTTACAGAGCCTCTGGAAACACCATATATTTT. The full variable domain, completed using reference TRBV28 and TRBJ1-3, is DVKVTQSSRYLVKRTGEKVFLECVQDMDHENMFWYRQDPGLGLRLIYFSYDVKMKEKGDIPEGYSVSREKKERFSLILESASTNQTSMYLCASSYRASGNTIYFGEGSWLTVV.